This record covers a single T cell receptor (beta chain). What it recognizes is unknown. The sample is drawn from a study of T cell responses to AZD1222 COVID-19 vaccine. Notes on the study in general: Only a handful of AZD1222 recipients tested seropositive at baseline. Donors skewed white British and female; clonal diversity was possibly underestimated.

Generated by immunoSEQ multiplex PCR, the TCRdb table keeps only in-frame clones and is missing some. The sample shows tens of thousands of clones, 70% to 90% of them seen only once. V was cut by 3 bases and J by 4 bases, with 25 bases left in between. The CDR3 has 17 amino acids. Germline-derived CDR1 and CDR2 are GTSNPN and SVGIG (reference sequence). V and J are TRBV30 and TRBJ2-7, with a tentative D call TRBD1 (9 bases). This receptor was taken from an adult who received the AZD1222 COVID-19 vaccine. The sequences come from peripheral blood, collected 28 days after the second AZD1222 dose. CDR3 sequence (DNA): TGTGCCTGGAGGAAGCCCGGGGGGGGACAGGGAGCTTACGAGCAGTACTTC. Translating it yields CAWRKPGGGQGAYEQYF. The whole variable domain, filled in from reference TRBV30 and TRBJ2-7, reads SQTIHQWPATLVQPVGSPLSLECTVEGTSNPNLYWYRQAAGRGLQLLFYSVGIGQISSEVPQNLSASRPQDRQFILSSKKLLLSDSGFYLCAWRKPGGGQGAYEQYFGPGTRLTVT.